A selection of T cell receptor beta chains follows, all from one sample in a study of cytomegalovirus exposure and HLA in healthy donors. Profiled with immunoSEQ multiplex PCR; TCRdb holds only in-frame clones, not every one. The sample contains about 110,000 clones, around 77% of which appear only once. The sequenced material came from PBMCs. Receptors were obtained from a human donor in good health. CDR3s include the opening cysteine and the closing phenylalanine or tryptophan. A D gene is named only where the DNA matches it firmly. Expanded clones get a size class; other rows say once, few or many, or leave the size out.

>NA|TRBJ2-2|TRBD1|TRBV6-5
TGTGCCAGCAGTCCACCGGGACAGACCACCGGGGAGCTGTTGTTT
CASSPPGQTTGELLF
>NA|TRBJ1-1|TRBD1|TRBV6-5
TGTGCCAGCAGTCGGGACAGGGGGCCTGGCACTGAAGCTTTCTTT
CASSRDRGPGTEAFF
>NA|TRBJ1-2|TRBD1|TRBV5-1
TGCGCCAGCAGCCCTGGGGACAGCTCCTATGGCTACACCTTC
CASSPGDSSYGYTF
>NA|TRBJ1-1|NA|TRBV5-1
TGCGCCAGCAGCTTGGATTTCCGTCGCGACACTGAAGCTTTCTTT
CASSLDFRRDTEAFF
>NA|TRBJ2-7|TRBD1|TRBV15
TGTGCCACCAGCAAGGACAGGGGGAACCACGAGCAGTACTTC
CATSKDRGNHEQYF
>NA|TRBJ1-5|NA|TRBV10-3
TGTGCCATCATTCCCGACAGCCGCCATCAGCCCCAGCATTTT
CAIIPDSRHQPQHF
>NA|TRBJ1-2|TRBD1|TRBV28
TGTGCCAGCAGTCAACCTGGGACAGGGGGCGTAGCCGGTCTTTATGGCTACACCTTC
CASSQPGTGGVAGLYGYTF
>NA|TRBJ2-1|TRBD2|TRBV6-5
TGTGCCAGCAGTTCGCGGGGAGGCGGGAGTTACAATGAGCAGTTCTTC
CASSSRGGGSYNEQFF
>NA|TRBJ1-1|NA|TRBV13
TGTGCCAGCAGCTTGACAGCACCGGAAGCTTTCTTT
CASSLTAPEAFF
>NA|TRBJ2-1|NA|TRBV15
TGTGCCACCAGCAAACAGACAAGCAGAAACAATGAGCAGTTCTTC
CATSKQTSRNNEQFF
>once|TRBJ2-7|TRBD1|TRBV19
TGTGCCAGTAGTATAGCCAGGGACAGGGGAAGGTACTTC
CASSIARDRGRYF
>NA|TRBJ1-1|NA|TRBV7-9
TGTGCCAGCAGCTCCGGGGTGAACACTGAAGCTTTCTTT
CASSSGVNTEAFF
>few|TRBJ1-5|NA|TRBV10-3
TGTGCCATCAGTGGACAGGTAGATCAGCCCCAGCATTTT
CAISGQVDQPQHF
>NA|TRBJ1-3|NA|TRBV28
TGTGCCAGCAGTTTGAGGGGGAACTCTGGAAACACCATATATTTT
CASSLRGNSGNTIYF
>NA|TRBJ1-1|NA|TRBV5-8
TGTGCCAGTCTAACAGGGATTCGGACTGAAGCTTTCTTT
CASLTGIRTEAFF
>NA|TRBJ2-1|NA|TRBV10-1
TGCGCCAGCACTAAAACAGGGTACTCCTACAATGAGCAGTTCTTC
CASTKTGYSYNEQFF
>NA|TRBJ1-3|NA|TRBV29-1
TGCAGCGTGGCAGGGGTCTTCTCTGGAAACACCATATATTTT
CSVAGVFSGNTIYF
>NA|TRBJ2-7|TRBD2|TRBV5-1
TGCGCCAGCAGCTATAGCGGGGGATCCTACGAGCAGTACTTC
CASSYSGGSYEQYF
>few|TRBJ1-3|TRBD1|TRBV2
TGTGCCAGCAGCACCGGGACAGGGGTCGGAAACACCATATATTTT
CASSTGTGVGNTIYF
>NA|TRBJ2-1|TRBD2|TRBV19
TGTGCCAGTAGTACGACCGGGACTAGCGTATCCTACAATGAGCAGTTCTTC
CASSTTGTSVSYNEQFF
>NA|TRBJ1-6|TRBD1|TRBV5-1
TGCGCCAGCAGAATACAGGGGCAGACCTATAATTCACCCCTCCACTTT
CASRIQGQTYNSPLHF
>NA|TRBJ1-1|TRBD1|TRBV27
TGTGCCAGCAGTCCGAAGTCCGGGACAGTGATCATGAACACTGAAGCTTTCTTT
CASSPKSGTVIMNTEAFF
>NA|TRBJ1-1|TRBD1|TRBV5-6
TGTGCCAGCAGCTTGCAGGGACAGTATGCGAACACTGAAGCTTTCTTT
CASSLQGQYANTEAFF
>NA|TRBJ1-5|NA|TRBV6-5
TGTGCCAGCAGCTTGTCAGGGATGGCGCCCCAGCATTTT
CASSLSGMAPQHF
>NA|TRBJ1-3|NA|TRBV30
TGTGCCTGGAGTGTACGGGAGTCTGGAAACACCATATATTTT
CAWSVRESGNTIYF
>NA|TRBJ2-2|NA|TRBV5-6
TGTGCCAGCAGCAGGAGAGAAGGGGATCACACCGGGGAGCTGTTTTTT
CASSRREGDHTGELFF
>NA|TRBJ2-7|TRBD1|TRBV19
TGTGCCAGTATTTCGGACAGGGTGAATTACGAGCAGTACTTC
CASISDRVNYEQYF
>NA|TRBJ1-1|NA|TRBV5-1
TGCGCCAGCTCCCGGTACTTTTACGGGGACACTGAAGCTTTCTTT
CASSRYFYGDTEAFF
>once|TRBJ2-5|TRBD1|TRBV28
TGTGCCAGCAGTCCGCGGGGGACAGGGGAAGAGACCCAGTACTTC
CASSPRGTGEETQYF
>NA|TRBJ2-3|NA|TRBV4-1
TGCGCCAGCAGCCAAGATAGGGGGGGAGTCGACACAGATACGCAGTATTTT
CASSQDRGGVDTDTQYF
>NA|TRBJ2-3|TRBD2|TRBV9
TGTGCCAGCAGCCTAGCGGGAAGTACAGATACGCAGTATTTT
CASSLAGSTDTQYF
>NA|TRBJ2-7|NA|TRBV6-5
TGTGCCAGCAGTTACTCGTCTCGCGGGGTCTCCTACGAGCAGTACTTC
CASSYSSRGVSYEQYF
>few|TRBJ2-1|TRBD2|TRBV7-9
TGTGCCAGCAGCTTAGCGGGACTAGCGGGAGGCCCCTCCTACAATGAGCAGTTCTTC
CASSLAGLAGGPSYNEQFF
>NA|TRBJ2-2|TRBD2|TRBV10-1
TGCGCCAGCAGTGATCTGCGGGAGTTAACCGGGGAGCTGTTTTTT
CASSDLRELTGELFF
>NA|TRBJ1-2|NA|TRBV19
TGTGCCAGTAGTATAGGTAGTATCTATGGCTACACCTTC
CASSIGSIYGYTF
>NA|TRBJ2-5|NA|TRBV5-8
TGTGCCAGCAGCTTTGGGACAATACAAGAGACCCAGTACTTC
CASSFGTIQETQYF
>NA|TRBJ2-3|NA|TRBV11-2
TGTGCCAGCAGCCCCCAGCCCCCCTCAGGGTTAATTACGCAGTATTTT
CASSPQPPSGLITQYF
>once|TRBJ2-5|NA|TRBV12-5
TGTGCTAGTGGTTTAAGAGGGTCCCGGGAGACCCAGTACTTC
CASGLRGSRETQYF
>NA|TRBJ2-5|NA|TRBV5-4
TGTGCCAGCAGCACAGGACAGCTAGAGACCCAGTACTTC
CASSTGQLETQYF
>NA|TRBJ1-6|NA|TRBV5-1
TGCGCCAGCAGCAGTGCCCAGGGATCTTCACCCCTCCACTTT
CASSSAQGSSPLHF
>NA|TRBJ2-3|TRBD2|TRBV5-6
TGTGCCAGCAGCCTTGGACTAGCGGGAGTAGGCGCAGATACGCAGTATTTT
CASSLGLAGVGADTQYF
>NA|TRBJ2-2|TRBD2|TRBV7-3
TGTGCCAGCAAGGCGGGAGGGCCTGGTGCCGGGGAGCTGTTTTTT
CASKAGGPGAGELFF
>NA|TRBJ1-1|NA|TRBV28
TGTGCCAGCAGTTCAACAACTATGAACACTGAAGCTTTCTTT
CASSSTTMNTEAFF
>NA|TRBJ2-3|NA|TRBV11-3
TGTGCCAGCAGCTTGACGGGGAGGTGGTCAGATACGCAGTATTTT
CASSLTGRWSDTQYF
>NA|TRBJ1-4|TRBD1|TRBV7-2
TGTGCCAGCAGCTCCCAGGGTGGGACAGGGGTGCGGGAAAAACTGTTTTTT
CASSSQGGTGVREKLFF
>once|TRBJ2-1|NA|TRBV10-1
TGCGCCAGCAGTAGCGGGTCCACCTACAATGAGCAGTTCTTC
CASSSGSTYNEQFF
>few|TRBJ2-3|NA|TRBV15
TGTGCCACCAGCAGAGCCCCGTCAGATACGCAGTATTTT
CATSRAPSDTQYF
>NA|TRBJ2-3|NA|TRBV12-5
TGTGCTAGTACTCGGGACACAGATACGCAGTATTTT
CASTRDTDTQYF
>NA|TRBJ2-3|TRBD2|TRBV18
TGTGCCAGCTCACCCATGACTAGCGGTAGCACAGATACGCAGTATTTT
CASSPMTSGSTDTQYF
>NA|TRBJ2-4|NA|TRBV11-3
TGTGCCAGCAGCCCTGCGGCTGCCAAAAACATTCAGTACTTC
CASSPAAAKNIQYF
>NA|TRBJ2-3|TRBD2|TRBV19
TGTGCCAGTACCCCCCTAAAGGCGGGAGCGGCAGATACGCAGTATTTT
CASTPLKAGAADTQYF
>NA|TRBJ2-1|TRBD2|TRBV9
TGTGCCAGCAGCGTAGGTGAGCGGGAGCCCTACAATGAGCAGTTCTTC
CASSVGEREPYNEQFF
>few|TRBJ2-7|TRBD2|TRBV7-9
TGTGCCAGCAGGTATAGGGTAATGAAATGCGGGAGAAAGACTTACGAGCAGTACTTC
CASRYRVMKCGRKTYEQYF
>NA|TRBJ1-2|NA|TRBV2
TGTGCCAGCAGTGGCGACATAAACTATGGCTACACCTTC
CASSGDINYGYTF
>NA|TRBJ2-5|TRBD1|TRBV23-1
TGCGCCAGCAGTCTAACAGGGGAATTTGCGGAGGAGACCCAGTACTTC
CASSLTGEFAEETQYF
>NA|TRBJ2-7|TRBD1|TRBV28
TGTGCCAGCAGTTTGGTCGGGACAGGTCTCTACGAGCAGTACTTC
CASSLVGTGLYEQYF
>NA|TRBJ1-3|NA|TRBV19
TGTGCCAGTAGTACACTCGCCCGACAGGCCGGGGCCGGAAACACCATATATTTT
CASSTLARQAGAGNTIYF
>NA|TRBJ1-2|NA|TRBV14
TGTGCCAGCAGCCAAGCTCTCGACAGCGGGATTAGGACCTTC
CASSQALDSGIRTF
>NA|TRBJ1-5|TRBD1|TRBV28
TGTGCCAGCACCCGGGACAGACTCAATCAGCCCCAGCATTTT
CASTRDRLNQPQHF
>NA|TRBJ2-1|NA|TRBV6-1
TGTGCCAGCGACTCTAGCACGAGCTCCTACAATGAGCAGTTCTTC
CASDSSTSSYNEQFF